What follows are 21 T cell receptor beta chains derived from one specimen sequenced in a study of control samples from healthy donors and cancer patients. Sequenced by immunoSEQ multiplex PCR; TCRdb stores in-frame clones only, minus some. The sample includes some 74,000 clones, around 93% of them seen just once. Specimen: blood. These TCRs come from a woman aged 25-40 years in good health.

The genes are TRBV12-5 and TRBJ2-5; 9 positions agree with TRBD1. The ends lost 6 bases at V and 1 base at J; junction bases unmatched: 6. This CDR3 comprises 15 residues. Per the germline V gene, CDR1 is LGHNT and CDR2 is FRNRAP. The CDR3 loop is CASGRDRVTQETQYF. The CDR3 nucleotides are TGTGCTAGTGGCCGGGACAGGGTCACCCAAGAGACCCAGTACTTC.

This clone was seen only a few times. The chain is built from TRBV10-3 and TRBJ1-5; 7 bases map to TRBD1. CDR1 is ENHRY, CDR2 SYGVKD, per germline. The V segment lost 4 bases and the J segment 5 bases; nucleotides outside the gene matches: 11. This CDR3 comprises 16 residues. CDR3 sequence (DNA): TGTGCCATCAGTGGATCCTTCGGACAGGAATATCAGCCCCAGCATTTT. It is translated as CAISGSFGQEYQPQHF.

The V call is TRBV27, the J call TRBJ1-5; D gene unclear. Germline CDR1 and CDR2: MNHEY and SMNVEV (reference sequence). The CDR3 runs 14 residues. V was clipped by 9 bases and J by 0 bases, with 12 bases between them. The CDR3 reads CASSRTYSNQPQHF. CDR3 nucleotides: TGTGCCAGTTCTCGGACCTATAGCAATCAGCCCCAGCATTTT.

The chain couples TRBV19 to TRBJ1-1; 10 bases are a match to TRBD1. Per germline, CDR1 LNHDA and CDR2 SQIVND (reference sequence). This CDR3 is built from 14 residues. V dropped 3 bases and J dropped 4; count of bases not matched to a gene: 2. The CDR3 reads CASSMGQGFTEAFF. The CDR3 bases are TGTGCCAGTAGTATGGGACAGGGGTTCACTGAAGCTTTCTTT.

The rearrangement joins TRBV3-1 (or the pseudogene TRBV3-2) to TRBJ2-7, with 9 nucleotides matching TRBD2. V was clipped by 4 bases and J by 3 bases; unmatched bases: 7. This CDR3 has 15 amino acids. Germline CDR1 reads LGHDT; CDR2 reads YNNKEL (reference sequence). Here the CDR3 reads CASSLGLAQIYEQYF. CDR3 coding DNA: TGTGCCAGCAGCCTAGGACTAGCGCAAATCTACGAGCAGTACTTC.

The DNA for the CDR3 is TGTGCCAGCAGCTTAACCCCTAGCGGCAGCTCCTACAATGAGCAGTTCTTC. This codes for CASSLTPSGSSYNEQFF. The V gene is TRBV7-3, the J gene TRBJ2-1; 7 nucleotides match TRBD2. Germline V gene lookup returns CDR1 SGHTA and CDR2 FQGTGA. The CDR3 contains 17 residues. J was trimmed by 0 bases and V by 0 bases; bases with no gene match: 5.

As for this clone: Other DNA sequences from this sample encode an identical CDR3 as well. The J gene is TRBJ2-3, the V gene TRBV7-8; D is ambiguous. The CDR3 runs to 12 residues. V gave up 5 bases and J gave up 0 bases, with 3 bases separating them. Germline loops: CDR1 SGHVS, CDR2 FQNEAQ. CDR3 sequence reads: CASSASTDTQYF. CDR3 nucleotide sequence: TGTGCCAGCAGCGCAAGCACAGATACGCAGTATTTT. The full variable domain, its missing parts supplied by reference TRBV7-8 and TRBJ2-3, is GAGVSQSPRYKVAKRGQDVALRCDPISGHVSLFWYQQALGQGPEFLTYFQNEAQLDKSGLPSDRFFAERPEGSVSTLKIQRTQQEDSAVYLCASSASTDTQYFGPGTRLTVL.

The CDR3 sequence is CASSPRGSGNTIYF. The DNA for the CDR3 is TGTGCCAGCAGCCCGCGGGGCTCTGGAAACACCATATATTTT. The chain joins TRBV13 to TRBJ1-3; D remains unclear. The CDR3 covers 14 residues. Germline values: CDR1 PRHDT, CDR2 FYEKMQ (reference sequence). Trimming pared 5 bases from V and 0 bases from J, leaving 8 bases between. The entire variable domain, with the rest obtained from reference TRBV13 and TRBJ1-3, is as follows: AAGVIQSPRHLIKEKRETATLKCYPIPRHDTVYWYQQGPGQDPQFLISFYEKMQSDKGSIPDRFSAQQFSDYHSELNMSSLELGDSALYFCASSPRGSGNTIYFGEGSWLTVV.

The rearrangement links TRBV6-1 to TRBJ2-7; D call uncertain. Germline V gives CDR1 MNHNS, CDR2 SASEGT. The CDR3 is made up of 14 amino acids. V was clipped by 3 bases and J by 0 bases, with 9 bases between them. Here the CDR3 reads CASSEVDSSYEQYV. CDR3 nucleotide sequence: TGTGCCAGCAGTGAGGTCGATTCCTCCTACGAGCAGTACGTC.

The chain couples TRBV18 to TRBJ1-5; TRBD1 aligns across 8 bases. The V gene end was trimmed by 2 bases and the J gene end by 7 bases; junction bases not matched to a gene: 16. Germline assignment: CDR1 KGHSH and CDR2 LQKENI. The CDR3 extends over 18 amino acids. The CDR3 DNA is TGTGCCAGCTCACCAAAAGGGATGGGACAGGTAGGAGAACAGCCCCAGCATTTT. Its protein is CASSPKGMGQVGEQPQHF.

The chain couples TRBV6-6 to TRBJ2-1; 11 bases map to TRBD1. Germline V CDR1 and CDR2: MNHNY, SVGAGI (reference sequence). V was clipped by 6 bases and J by 5 bases; unmatched bases: 24. This CDR3 contains 21 residues. In nucleotides, the CDR3 is TGTGCCAGCAGCGGAATCCGGGACAGGGGGATACTAGCAGGGGGCCACAATGAGCAGTTCTTC. This gives the protein CASSGIRDRGILAGGHNEQFF.

For the CDR3, the DNA is TGTGCCAGCAGCTTTACAGAGAACACTGAAGCTTTCTTT. Protein sequence: CASSFTENTEAFF. The chain employs TRBV11-3 and TRBJ1-1, with D unclear. The CDR3 loop spans 13 amino acids. V gave up 3 bases and J gave up 1 base, with 6 bases separating them. Per germline, CDR1 SGHNT and CDR2 YENEEA.

V usage is TRBV3-1 (or the pseudogene TRBV3-2) and J usage is TRBJ2-5; the match to TRBD1 covers 8 bases. Germline assignment: CDR1 LGHDT and CDR2 YNNKEL (reference sequence). CDR3 length: 15 amino acids. With V trimmed by 1 base and J by 5 bases, 6 bases remained unmatched. The chain's CDR3 is CASSQVFRGRETQYF. In DNA form, the CDR3 reads TGTGCCAGCAGCCAAGTGTTCAGGGGGCGTGAGACCCAGTACTTC.

CDR3 sequence reads: CASSLVGGGYTF. CDR3 DNA: TGTGCCAGCAGCTTGGTTGGGGGTGGCTACACCTTC. V is TRBV5-5 and J is TRBJ1-2; D is possibly TRBD1 (5 bases). V was trimmed by 0 bases and J by 7 bases, leaving 7 bases between them. The germline CDR1 and CDR2 sequences are SGHKS and YYEKEE (reference sequence). This CDR3 is 12 amino acids long.

The chain couples TRBV27 to TRBJ1-2; the D gene is possibly TRBD1 (5 bases). The germline V gene encodes CDR1 MNHEY and CDR2 SMNVEV (reference sequence). The CDR3 sequence is 13 residues long. Trimming took 6 bases from V and 5 from J, leaving 13 bases between them. CDR3 nucleotide sequence: TGTGCCAGCAGCCTCGGGACGGCTTATGGCTACACCTTC. Protein product: CASSLGTAYGYTF.

V and J are TRBV12-3 or TRBV12-4 and TRBJ1-1; D is uncertain. The CDR3 runs 13 residues. V was cut by 5 bases and J by 1 base, with 8 bases left in between. The CDR3 sequence is CASSRTTNTEAFF. As DNA, the CDR3 is TGTGCCAGCAGTCGTACTACGAACACTGAAGCTTTCTTT.

V is TRBV6-5 and J is TRBJ2-3; 14 bases align to TRBD2. CDR3 length: 15 amino acids. Losses at the gene ends were 6 bases for V and 4 bases for J; bases not matched to a gene: 3. The germline V gene has CDR1 MNHEY and CDR2 SVGAGI. CDR3 amino acids: CASRGLAGVADTQYF. The CDR3, as DNA: TGTGCCAGCAGGGGACTAGCGGGGGTCGCAGATACGCAGTATTTT.

The chain links TRBV7-8 to TRBJ1-3; no firm D call. CDR3 length: 15 residues. Trimming cost V 1 base and J 0 bases, with 7 bases left between them. Germline V gene lookup returns CDR1 SGHVS and CDR2 FQNEAQ. The CDR3 DNA reads TGTGCCAGCAGCTTAGAGGGATTCTCTGGAAACACCATATATTTT. Its protein is CASSLEGFSGNTIYF.

V usage is TRBV28 and J usage is TRBJ1-1; maybe TRBD1 (5 bases). Germline loops: CDR1 MDHEN, CDR2 SYDVKM. Trimming removed 5 bases from V and 4 bases from J, with 17 bases in between. The CDR3 totals 15 residues. CDR3 residues: CASSPQRGFGTEAFF. The CDR3 bases are TGTGCCAGCAGTCCGCAGAGGGGTTTTGGCACTGAAGCTTTCTTT.

The V gene is TRBV5-1, the J gene TRBJ1-2; no clear D gene. The CDR3 is 13 residues long. The V end lost 8 bases, the J end lost 1 base, and 12 bases lay between the germline ends. Germline CDR1 SGHRS, CDR2 YFSETQ. CDR3 bases: TGCGCCAGAAACAGTGGACGTAACTATGGCTACACCTTC. Protein sequence: CARNSGRNYGYTF.

The chain carries TRBV7-8 and TRBJ1-2, with D unclear. The germline V gene has CDR1 SGHVS and CDR2 FQNEAQ. This CDR3 has 14 residues. V was pared by 5 bases and J by 2 bases, with 12 bases between. The CDR3 spells CASSTRTGNYGYTF. CDR3 in DNA: TGTGCCAGCAGCACCAGGACGGGAAACTATGGCTACACCTTC. Looking up the rest from reference TRBV7-8 and TRBJ1-2 gives the full variable domain: GAGVSQSPRYKVAKRGQDVALRCDPISGHVSLFWYQQALGQGPEFLTYFQNEAQLDKSGLPSDRFFAERPEGSVSTLKIQRTQQEDSAVYLCASSTRTGNYGYTFGSGTRLTVV.